These T cell receptor beta chains were read from a single sample in a study of shared clonotypes between healthy human individuals. TCRdb's copy holds only in-frame clones and misses some; the assay was immunoSEQ multiplex PCR. Of some 2,500,000 clones detected, just under 95% appear once; the ten largest clones hold more than 0.35%. Sample: naive CD4+ T cells from PBMCs. Receptors were obtained from a young man in good health. Some clones in this sample may be carry-over from other donors' samples. The CDR3 runs from the conserved cysteine through the conserved F or W. D genes are given only for firm matches. Clone size is shown for a subset of rows, as once, few, many or a class of expanded clone.

J | size | D | V | DNA | CDR3
TRBJ2-7 | NA | NA | TRBV5-1 | TGCGCCAGCAGCCCCTCACAGGGCTACGAGCAGTACTTC | CASSPSQGYEQYF
TRBJ2-7 | once | NA | TRBV11-3 | TGTGCCAGCGGCGTTTGGAGGATCATATCCTACGAGCAGTACTTC | CASGVWRIISYEQYF
TRBJ2-7 | NA | NA | TRBV6-1 | TGTGCCAGCAGTGAACCTGGGTACAGGCTCCACGAGCAGTACTTC | CASSEPGYRLHEQYF
TRBJ1-1 | NA | NA | TRBV18 | TGTGCCAGCTCACCAGAAAGACACATGAACACTGAAGCTTTCTTT | CASSPERHMNTEAFF
TRBJ1-1 | NA | NA | TRBV27 | TGTGCCAGCAGTTTCCGCCTAGAAAACACTGAAGCTTTCTTT | CASSFRLENTEAFF
TRBJ2-7 | NA | NA | TRBV2 | TGTGCCAGCAGGGCGGACACCTACTACGAGCAGTACTTC | CASRADTYYEQYF
TRBJ2-3 | NA | NA | TRBV7-9 | TGTGCCAGCAGCTCGACGGGAAGTTCTGACACTTACACAGATACGCAGTATTTT | CASSSTGSSDTYTDTQYF
TRBJ1-2 | NA | NA | TRBV4-2 | TGTGCCAGCAGCCAAGATCAGCAGGGTCCATATGGCTACACCTTC | CASSQDQQGPYGYTF
TRBJ2-7 | NA | TRBD1 | TRBV28 | TGTGCCAGCACCCAGGGGGGACAGGCCGCCTACGAGCAGTACTTC | CASTQGGQAAYEQYF
TRBJ1-4 | NA | NA | TRBV4-1 | TGCGCCAGCAGCCAAGGTCGCAGGGTTGGGGGAACTAATGAAAAACTGTTTTTT | CASSQGRRVGGTNEKLFF
TRBJ1-2 | NA | NA | TRBV5-1 | TGCGCCAGCAGCTCGGGACAATTTTACGGCTACACCTTC | CASSSGQFYGYTF
TRBJ2-5 | NA | TRBD2 | TRBV4-2 | TGTGCCAGCAGTCTGGGACTAGCGGGGACCCAAGAGACCCAGTACTTC | CASSLGLAGTQETQYF
TRBJ2-2 | NA | TRBD2 | TRBV2 | TGTGCCAGCAGGCCGGGACTAGAAACCGGGGAGCTGTTTTTT | CASRPGLETGELFF
TRBJ1-3 | NA | NA | TRBV18 | TGTGCCAGCTCGAAAAACCGGGACAACTCTGGAAACACCATATATTTT | CASSKNRDNSGNTIYF
TRBJ1-5 | NA | TRBD1 | TRBV27 | TGTGCCAGCAGTTTATCGGGGGACAGGGTCAATCAGCCCCAGCATTTT | CASSLSGDRVNQPQHF
TRBJ2-6 | few | NA | TRBV27 | TGTGCCAGCAGTTTAAACTCTGGGGCCAACGTCCTGACTTTC | CASSLNSGANVLTF
TRBJ2-5 | NA | NA | TRBV28 | TGTGCCAGCACCGAATCCGGGGTCGCCGGGGAGACCCAGTACTTC | CASTESGVAGETQYF
TRBJ1-1 | NA | NA | TRBV5-1 | TGCGCCAGCAGCTTGGTACCAGGACACACTGAAGCTTTCTTT | CASSLVPGHTEAFF
TRBJ1-1 | few | NA | TRBV11-2 | TGTGCCAGCCGGTGGGACGGTGAAGCTTTCTTT | CASRWDGEAFF
TRBJ1-1 | NA | NA | TRBV28 | TGTGCCACCTTATCCCGGGCCCCCAAACCAGCTTTCTTT | CATLSRAPKPAFF
TRBJ2-7 | NA | TRBD1 | TRBV28 | TGTGCCAGCAGAGAACAGGGGCGCTCCTACGAGCAGTACTTC | CASREQGRSYEQYF
TRBJ2-7 | NA | TRBD1 | TRBV15 | TGTGCCACCAGCAGAGTATTGGGGACAGGCCCTGCCTACGAGCAGTACTTC | CATSRVLGTGPAYEQYF
TRBJ2-3 | NA | NA | TRBV6-1 | TGTGCCAGCAGGAACTTAGGGAGGGATACGCAGTATTTT | CASRNLGRDTQYF
TRBJ2-1 | once | TRBD1 | TRBV7-2 | TGTGCCAGCAGCATGGACAGGTCCTCCTACAATGAGCAGTTCTTC | CASSMDRSSYNEQFF
TRBJ1-1 | NA | TRBD1 | TRBV7-9 | TGTGCCAGCAGCTTAAACAGGGGGAACACTGAAGCTTTCTTT | CASSLNRGNTEAFF
TRBJ2-1 | once | NA | TRBV5-1 | TGCGCCAGCGGCCCGGGTAGCGGAGCCTACAATGAGCAGTTCTTC | CASGPGSGAYNEQFF
TRBJ2-6 | NA | NA | TRBV7-2 | TGTGCCAGCAGCGTCCCCAGGGCCAGTGTACCCTCTGGGGCCAACGTCCTGACTTTC | CASSVPRASVPSGANVLTF
TRBJ1-5 | NA | NA | TRBV9 | TGTGCCAGCAGCGTAGGGGGGGTAGGGCAGCCCCAGCATTTT | CASSVGGVGQPQHF
TRBJ2-1 | NA | NA | TRBV29-1 | TGCAGCGTTGGCTCCTACAATGAGCAGTTCTTC | CSVGSYNEQFF
TRBJ1-1 | NA | NA | TRBV6-5 | TGTGCCAGCAGTTACTTCGTGGGCACTGAAGCTTTCTTT | CASSYFVGTEAFF
TRBJ2-7 | NA | NA | TRBV6-6 | TGTGCCAGCAAGGGGGGGGCGGATTACGAGCAGTACTTC | CASKGGADYEQYF
TRBJ2-3 | NA | NA | TRBV9 | TGTGCCAGCAGCCCCCCCCCGGCGAGCACAGATACGCAGTATTTT | CASSPPPASTDTQYF
TRBJ2-7 | NA | TRBD1 | TRBV4-2 | TGTGCCAGCAGCCCTCCCCAGGGGGTACAGTTATCTCCCTACGAGCAGTACTTC | CASSPPQGVQLSPYEQYF